The 20 T cell receptor beta chains in this list originate from one sample, sequenced in a study of cytotoxic CD8 clonotypes in ibrutinib-treated CLL. The protocol was immunoSEQ multiplex PCR, while the TCRdb copy is restricted to in-frame clones and leaves out a portion. The sample contains about 270,000 clones, 76% of which appear only once. The sample was PBMCs, taken at disease progression, from a patient treated with ibrutinib. The source of these receptors is a human donor with chronic lymphocytic leukemia.

CDR3 sequence (DNA): TGTGCCAGCGATGGACGAACAAAGAACACTGAAGCTTTCTTT. As protein: CASDGRTKNTEAFF. This chain links TRBV19 with TRBJ1-1; D is uncertain. Germline V gives CDR1 LNHDA, CDR2 SQIVND (reference sequence). The CDR3 has 14 amino acids. Trimming shortened V by 9 bases and J by 1 base, and 15 bases separated the two germline ends.

This rearrangement joins TRBV5-1 to TRBJ2-1; 7 nucleotides agree with TRBD2. The V gene's germline CDR1 is SGHRS and CDR2 YFSETQ. Trimming cost V 4 bases and J 6 bases; bases outside gene matches: 1. The CDR3 is 12 amino acids. This CDR3 is CASSVAGNEQFF. The CDR3 nucleotides are TGCGCCAGCAGCGTAGCGGGCAATGAGCAGTTCTTC.

The chain links TRBV9 to TRBJ2-1, with D possibly being TRBD1 (6 bases). This CDR3 is built from 15 residues. V lost 0 bases and J 8 bases, leaving 15 bases between the germline ends. Germline lookup yields CDR1 SGDLS and CDR2 YYNGEE. CDR3 bases: TGTGCCAGCAGCGTAGAGGTAGGGGGAGTCTATGAGCAGTTCTTC. Its translation: CASSVEVGGVYEQFF. Full variable domain (missing parts from reference TRBV9 and TRBJ2-1): DSGVTQTPKHLITATGQRVTLRCSPRSGDLSVYWYQQSLDQGLQFLIQYYNGEERAKGNILERFSAQQFPDLHSELNLSSLELGDSALYFCASSVEVGGVYEQFFGPGTRLTVL.

J is TRBJ1-2 and V is TRBV6-6; TRBD1 might be the D (6 bases). The V end lost 0 bases, the J end lost 0 bases, and 11 bases lay between the germline ends. CDR1 is MNHNY, CDR2 SVGAGI, per germline (reference sequence). The CDR3 runs to 16 residues. The CDR3 DNA reads TGTGCCAGCAGTTACTCTGACAGGAGAGCTAACTATGGCTACACCTTC. It specifies CASSYSDRRANYGYTF.

This clone has more than one count but fewer than ten. The rearrangement joins TRBV15 to TRBJ1-4, with 7 bases aligning to TRBD1. From germline, CDR1 is LNHNV and CDR2 YYDKDF (reference sequence). The CDR3 spans 16 residues. Unmatched junction bases numbered 10, after V lost 5 bases and J lost 4 bases. CDR3: CATSPAQGVGNEKLFF. CDR3 sequence (DNA): TGTGCCACCAGCCCCGCTCAGGGGGTAGGTAATGAAAAACTGTTTTTT.

This clone was detected once. The genes are TRBV5-4 and TRBJ2-3; perhaps D is TRBD1 or TRBD2 (6 bases each). V lost 4 bases and J 6 bases, leaving 18 bases between the germline ends. The CDR3 sequence is 15 residues long. Germline CDR1 is SGHNT and CDR2 is YYREEE (reference sequence). The CDR3: CASSARRGGPDTQYF. In DNA form, the CDR3 reads TGTGCCAGCAGCGCCCGACGAGGGGGGCCCGATACGCAGTATTTT.

This clone was seen more than once but under ten times. V is TRBV19 and J is TRBJ1-2; TRBD1 aligns across 8 bases. The CDR3 length is 18 residues. Germline V gene sequence: CDR1 LNHDA, CDR2 SQIVND (reference sequence). After removal of 7 bases from V and 0 bases from J, the junction contained 16 bases not matched to a gene. CDR3 amino acids: CASKRAGGFGGANYGYTF. Written as DNA, the CDR3 is TGTGCCAGTAAGAGAGCAGGGGGCTTTGGCGGAGCTAACTATGGCTACACCTTC.

This clone has only a few counts. The genes are TRBV5-1 and TRBJ2-2; TRBD2 agrees at 14 bases. CDR3 length: 22 residues. The germline V gene has CDR1 SGHRS and CDR2 YFSETQ. Trimming took 1 base from V and 9 from J; bases not matched to a gene: 23. Here the CDR3 DNA reads TGCGCCAGCAGCTTGTGGACGGGACTAGCGGGAGTTCCCAATAGGTTTTACCGGGAGCTGTTTTTT. Translated: CASSLWTGLAGVPNRFYRELFF.

J is TRBJ2-5 and V is TRBV2; D possibly matches TRBD1 or TRBD2 (6 bases each). V was cut by 4 bases and J by 5 bases, with 17 bases left in between. The CDR3 totals 15 residues. Germline V gene lookup returns CDR1 SNHLY and CDR2 FYNNEI. The DNA of the CDR3 is TGTGCCAGCAGTGCGCCCATAGGGGGGCGGGAGACCCAGTACTTC. Amino acid sequence: CASSAPIGGRETQYF.

The chain joins TRBV18 to TRBJ2-5; D remains ambiguous. Germline CDR1 reads KGHSH; CDR2 reads LQKENI. This CDR3 has 13 residues. Trimming left V 5 bases short and J 0 bases short, with 7 bases between. The CDR3 here is CASSSQYQETQYF. The CDR3, as DNA: TGTGCCAGCTCATCGCAGTACCAAGAGACCCAGTACTTC.

The chain combines TRBV27 with TRBJ1-2; D uncertain. V lost 4 bases, J lost 9 bases, and 15 bases lay in between. The CDR3 has 13 amino acids. Looked up from germline, CDR1 is MNHEY and CDR2 is SMNVEV (reference sequence). CDR3 DNA sequence: TGTGCCAGCAGTTCGAATCCCCGGCAGAGCTACACCTTC. Translation: CASSSNPRQSYTF.

V gene TRBV7-8 combines with J gene TRBJ2-3; D might be TRBD2 (6 bases). V lost 8 bases and J 3 bases, leaving 15 bases between the germline ends. There are 14 residues in the CDR3. Germline V gene lookup returns CDR1 SGHVS and CDR2 FQNEAQ. This chain's CDR3 is CASSGTQITDTQYF. The CDR3 DNA is TGTGCCAGCTCCGGGACTCAGATAACAGATACGCAGTATTTT.

This clone was detected once. The chain uses TRBV7-8 and TRBJ2-7; D call uncertain. Germline V gene lookup returns CDR1 SGHVS and CDR2 FQNEAQ. CDR3 size: 16 residues. Trimming removed 5 bases at V and 2 bases at J, with 19 bases between. This CDR3 reads CASSLSLWISPYEQYF. The CDR3 DNA reads TGTGCCAGCAGCCTGAGTTTGTGGATATCCCCCTACGAGCAGTACTTC.

This clone appeared a few times. The rearrangement links TRBV5-4 to TRBJ1-2; no firm D call. The germline V gene has CDR1 SGHNT and CDR2 YYREEE (reference sequence). V shed 4 bases and J shed 2 bases, with 12 bases lying between them. The CDR3 totals 14 residues. This CDR3 is CASSPEISNYGYTF. The CDR3 DNA follows: TGTGCCAGCAGCCCCGAAATCTCCAACTATGGCTACACCTTC.

Here the CDR3 DNA reads TGTGCCAGCAGCTCGCATCTAGCGGCAGAGGGTACAGATACGCAGTATTTT. Translation gives CASSSHLAAEGTDTQYF. The chain joins TRBV11-2 to TRBJ2-3, with 7 bases fitting TRBD2. The CDR3 spans 17 residues. In germline, CDR1 is SGHAT, CDR2 FQNNGV. Trimming took 4 bases from V and 3 from J; bases not matched to a gene: 13.

The chain combines TRBV6-1 with TRBJ2-3; D ambiguous. Deletions cut 6 bases from V and 4 bases from J, with 14 bases between. CDR3 length equals 14 residues. Per the germline V gene, CDR1 is MNHNS and CDR2 is SASEGT. Here the CDR3 DNA reads TGTGCCAGCAGCAAGACCCTAGACGCAGATACGCAGTATTTT. As protein: CASSKTLDADTQYF.

The chain has TRBV6-6 and TRBJ2-7; 9 bases are a match to TRBD2. The CDR3 has 15 amino acids. Germline lookup yields CDR1 MNHNY and CDR2 SVGAGI (reference sequence). V lost 6 bases and J lost 7; bases outside the gene matches: 13. CDR3 in amino acids: CASRRGGRGAEEQYF. CDR3 bases: TGTGCCAGCAGAAGGGGCGGGAGGGGAGCGGAGGAGCAGTACTTC.

CDR3: CSVRDRGYGWYTF. The CDR3 DNA reads as TGCAGCGTCCGGGACCGGGGTTATGGGTGGTACACCTTC. The rearrangement joins TRBV29-1 to TRBJ1-2; a possible D gene is TRBD1 (5 bases). Germline lookup yields CDR1 SQVTM and CDR2 ANQGSEA. CDR3 length equals 13 residues. The ends were cut back, 6 bases at V and 11 bases at J, with 22 bases in the middle.

This clone came up a few times. The chain links TRBV7-3 to TRBJ2-2, with a tentative D call TRBD2 (5 bases). V dropped 2 bases and J dropped 1 base, with 14 bases sitting between them. The CDR3 is 17 amino acids. Per germline, CDR1 SGHTA and CDR2 FQGTGA. The CDR3 reads CASSLRPPSGNTGELFF. The CDR3 DNA reads as TGTGCCAGCAGCTTACGGCCCCCCAGCGGGAACACCGGGGAGCTGTTTTTT.

The chain carries TRBV29-1 and TRBJ2-7, with 11 bases lining up with TRBD2. Germline values: CDR1 SQVTM, CDR2 ANQGSEA. The CDR3 runs 14 residues. Trimming at V came to 4 bases and at J to 7 bases, leaving 9 bases not matched to a gene. Written as DNA, the CDR3 is TGCAGCGTTGGACTAGCGGGGCCCAAGGGGGAGCAGTACTTC. This sequence encodes CSVGLAGPKGEQYF.